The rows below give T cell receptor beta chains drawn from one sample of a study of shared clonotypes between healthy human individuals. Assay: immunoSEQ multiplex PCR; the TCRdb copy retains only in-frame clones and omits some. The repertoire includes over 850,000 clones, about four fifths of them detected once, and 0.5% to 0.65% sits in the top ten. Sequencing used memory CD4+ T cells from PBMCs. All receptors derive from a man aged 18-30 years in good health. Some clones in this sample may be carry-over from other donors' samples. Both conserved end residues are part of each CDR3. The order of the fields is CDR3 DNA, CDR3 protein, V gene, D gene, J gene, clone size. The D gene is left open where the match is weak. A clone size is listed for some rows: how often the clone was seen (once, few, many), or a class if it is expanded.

cdr3_nt: TGTGCCACCAGCAGAGGGGGGACAGGCGGCTCCTACGAGCAGTACTTC
cdr3_aa: CATSRGGTGGSYEQYF
v_call: TRBV15
d_call: TRBD1
j_call: TRBJ2-7
clone_size: NA

cdr3_nt: TGTGCCAGCAGCGTACGGGCGGACCCTCGCACAGATACGCAGTATTTT
cdr3_aa: CASSVRADPRTDTQYF
v_call: TRBV9
d_call: NA
j_call: TRBJ2-3
clone_size: once

cdr3_nt: TGCAGCGTTAAGAGGTCAACGAACACTGAAGCTTTCTTT
cdr3_aa: CSVKRSTNTEAFF
v_call: TRBV29-1
d_call: NA
j_call: TRBJ1-1
clone_size: few

cdr3_nt: TGTGCCATAAAGGGCGCCCGAGTCCACAATGAGCAGTTCTTC
cdr3_aa: CAIKGARVHNEQFF
v_call: TRBV10-3
d_call: NA
j_call: TRBJ2-1
clone_size: NA

cdr3_nt: TGCGCCAGCAGCTTGGAGGGACAGGGGGCGGACACCGGGGAGCTGTTTTTT
cdr3_aa: CASSLEGQGADTGELFF
v_call: TRBV5-1
d_call: TRBD1
j_call: TRBJ2-2
clone_size: NA

cdr3_nt: TGTGCCAGCAGCCCAAGGGCGGGACTCTACGAGCAGTACTTC
cdr3_aa: CASSPRAGLYEQYF
v_call: TRBV7-2
d_call: NA
j_call: TRBJ2-7
clone_size: NA

cdr3_nt: TGTGCCAGCAGCCTTGACAGGGCGGGAGATACGCAGTATTTT
cdr3_aa: CASSLDRAGDTQYF
v_call: TRBV7-9
d_call: TRBD1
j_call: TRBJ2-3
clone_size: NA

cdr3_nt: TGCGCCAGCAGCTTGGTGTCGGGAGCGACCTACAATGAGCAGTTCTTC
cdr3_aa: CASSLVSGATYNEQFF
v_call: TRBV5-1
d_call: NA
j_call: TRBJ2-1
clone_size: NA

cdr3_nt: TGTGCCAGCAGCTTAACACCTCCGGAAAATGAAAAACTGTTTTTT
cdr3_aa: CASSLTPPENEKLFF
v_call: TRBV7-3
d_call: NA
j_call: TRBJ1-4
clone_size: NA

cdr3_nt: TGTGCCAGCAGCTCCCAGAGGAGCGGGTACGAGCAGTACTTC
cdr3_aa: CASSSQRSGYEQYF
v_call: TRBV9
d_call: NA
j_call: TRBJ2-7
clone_size: few

cdr3_nt: TGTGCCAGCAGTTTACAGGGAGAAGGGGGCCATCAGCCCCAGCATTTT
cdr3_aa: CASSLQGEGGHQPQHF
v_call: TRBV28
d_call: TRBD1
j_call: TRBJ1-5
clone_size: NA

cdr3_nt: TGTGCCAGCAGGACTAGCGGGAGGGGTGAGCAGTTCTTC
cdr3_aa: CASRTSGRGEQFF
v_call: TRBV28
d_call: TRBD2
j_call: TRBJ2-1
clone_size: few

cdr3_nt: TGTGCCAGCAGTCCCAACAGGGAGGGGGAGCTGTTTTTT
cdr3_aa: CASSPNREGELFF
v_call: TRBV6-5
d_call: NA
j_call: TRBJ2-2
clone_size: once

cdr3_nt: TGTGCCAGCAGTTCGACTAGCGGTGAGTCCTACGAGCAGTACTTC
cdr3_aa: CASSSTSGESYEQYF
v_call: TRBV6-5
d_call: TRBD2
j_call: TRBJ2-7
clone_size: NA